This record looks at one T cell receptor (beta chain) sequence and its context. Its antigen is still unknown. Trimming took 5 bases from V and 2 from J; bases not matched to a gene: 9. The CDR3 consists of 15 residues. Germline loops: CDR1 SGHTA, CDR2 FQGNSA. Time point defined: after dendritic cell vaccination, including at tumor progression/relapse. Patients had residual fresh-frozen tumor tissue and more than two years of survival data. Clones were sequenced by immunoSEQ multiplex PCR, and TCRdb holds only the in-frame ones, with some missing. The data show about 99,000 clones, 65% to 85% seen once. This record comes from a study of glioma-infiltrating T cells after dendritic cell vaccination. Findings of the study overall: Complete blood and tumor specimen sets were limited to few patients.

The material sequenced was blood, taken after dendritic cell vaccination. The TCR originated in a human donor with glioblastoma. The chain joins TRBV7-2 to TRBJ2-7, with 7 bases fitting TRBD1. The CDR3 coding sequence is TGTGCCAGCAGCCCCCGGGACAGTTACACCTACGAGCAGTACTTC. The encoded protein is CASSPRDSYTYEQYF.